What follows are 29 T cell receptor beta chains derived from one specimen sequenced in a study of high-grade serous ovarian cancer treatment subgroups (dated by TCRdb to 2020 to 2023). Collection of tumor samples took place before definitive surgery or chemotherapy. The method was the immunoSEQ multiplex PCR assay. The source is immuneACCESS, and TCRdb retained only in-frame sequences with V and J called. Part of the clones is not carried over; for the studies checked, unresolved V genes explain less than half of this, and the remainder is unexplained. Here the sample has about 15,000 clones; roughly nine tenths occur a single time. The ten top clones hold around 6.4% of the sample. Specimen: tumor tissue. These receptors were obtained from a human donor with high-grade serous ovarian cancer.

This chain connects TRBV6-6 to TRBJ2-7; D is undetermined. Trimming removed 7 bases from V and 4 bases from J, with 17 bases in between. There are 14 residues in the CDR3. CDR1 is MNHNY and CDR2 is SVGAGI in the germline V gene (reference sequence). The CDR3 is CASTQRTAAYEQYF. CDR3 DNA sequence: TGTGCCAGCACCCAAAGGACCGCAGCTTACGAGCAGTACTTC.

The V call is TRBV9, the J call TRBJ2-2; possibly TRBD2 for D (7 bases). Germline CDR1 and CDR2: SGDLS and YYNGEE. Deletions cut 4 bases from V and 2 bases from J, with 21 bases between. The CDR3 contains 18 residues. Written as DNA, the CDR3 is TGTGCCAGCAGCCCCTCCCTCCGGGGGGCCTCAAACACCGGGGAGCTGTTTTTT. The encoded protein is CASSPSLRGASNTGELFF.

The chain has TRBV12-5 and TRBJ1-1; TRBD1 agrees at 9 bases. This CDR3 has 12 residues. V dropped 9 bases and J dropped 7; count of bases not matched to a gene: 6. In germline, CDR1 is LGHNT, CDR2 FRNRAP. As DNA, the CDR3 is TGTGCTAGCCACAGGGGGCTTGATGAAGCTTTCTTT. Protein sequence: CASHRGLDEAFF.

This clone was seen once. The CDR3 region has the DNA TGTGCCAGCAGCTTCCTCCAGCTCTCCGAGACCCAGTACTTC. Amino acid sequence: CASSFLQLSETQYF. V is TRBV7-2 and J is TRBJ2-5; D remains unclear. V dropped 3 bases and J dropped 5 bases, with 13 bases sitting between them. Per the germline V gene, CDR1 is SGHTA and CDR2 is FQGNSA. CDR3 length: 14 amino acids. The whole variable domain, filled in from reference TRBV7-2 and TRBJ2-5, reads GAGVSQSPSNKVTEKGKDVELRCDPISGHTALYWYRQSLGQGLEFLIYFQGNSAPDKSGLPSDRFSAERTGGSVSTLTIQRTQQEDSAVYLCASSFLQLSETQYFGPGTRLLVL.

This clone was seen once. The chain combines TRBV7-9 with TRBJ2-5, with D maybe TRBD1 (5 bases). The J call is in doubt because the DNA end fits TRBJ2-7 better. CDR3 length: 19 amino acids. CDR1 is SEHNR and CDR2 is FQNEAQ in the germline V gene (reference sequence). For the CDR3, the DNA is TGTGCCAGCAGCACGAACAGGAGACTTACCCCAGAAGGTCCCTACGAGCAGTACTTC. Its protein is CASSTNRRLTPEGPYEQYF.

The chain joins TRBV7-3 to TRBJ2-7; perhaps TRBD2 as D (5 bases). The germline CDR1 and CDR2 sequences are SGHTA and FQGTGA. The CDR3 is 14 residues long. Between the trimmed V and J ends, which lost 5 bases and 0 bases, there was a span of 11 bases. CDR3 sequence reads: CASSPSGFSYEQYF. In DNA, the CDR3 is TGTGCCAGCAGCCCCAGCGGTTTCTCCTACGAGCAGTACTTC.

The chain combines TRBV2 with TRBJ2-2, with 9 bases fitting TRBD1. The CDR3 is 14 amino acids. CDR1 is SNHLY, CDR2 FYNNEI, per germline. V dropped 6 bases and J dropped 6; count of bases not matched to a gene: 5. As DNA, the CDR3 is TGTGCCAGCAGGGCCGGACAGGGGTCCGGGGAGCTGTTTTTT. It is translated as CASRAGQGSGELFF.

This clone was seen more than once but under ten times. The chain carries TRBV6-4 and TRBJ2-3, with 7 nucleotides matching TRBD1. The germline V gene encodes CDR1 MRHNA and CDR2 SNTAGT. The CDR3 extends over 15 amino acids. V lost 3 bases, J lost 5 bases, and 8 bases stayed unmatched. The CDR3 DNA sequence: TGTGCCAGCAGTGAGCGACAGGGTGGTGTAGATACGCAGTATTTT. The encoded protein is CASSERQGGVDTQYF.

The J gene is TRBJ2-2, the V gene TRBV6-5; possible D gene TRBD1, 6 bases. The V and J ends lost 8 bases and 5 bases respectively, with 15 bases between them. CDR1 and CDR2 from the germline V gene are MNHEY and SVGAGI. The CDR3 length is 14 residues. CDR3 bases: TGTGCCAGCGGCTCGATACAGGGAACCGGGGAGCTGTTTTTT. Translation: CASGSIQGTGELFF.

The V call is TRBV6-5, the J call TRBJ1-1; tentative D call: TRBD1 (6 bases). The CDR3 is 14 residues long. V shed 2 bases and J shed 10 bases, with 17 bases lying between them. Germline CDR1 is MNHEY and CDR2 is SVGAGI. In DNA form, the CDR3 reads TGTGCCAGCAGTTACGGCCAGGGGAGTGTTGGAGCTTTCTTT. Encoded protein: CASSYGQGSVGAFF.

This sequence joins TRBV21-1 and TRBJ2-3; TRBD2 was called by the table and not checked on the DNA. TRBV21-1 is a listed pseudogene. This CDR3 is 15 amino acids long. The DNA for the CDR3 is TGTGCCATCCTGGGAGGGGGAAGGGGTACAGATACGCAGTATTTT. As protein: CAILGGGRGTDTQYF.

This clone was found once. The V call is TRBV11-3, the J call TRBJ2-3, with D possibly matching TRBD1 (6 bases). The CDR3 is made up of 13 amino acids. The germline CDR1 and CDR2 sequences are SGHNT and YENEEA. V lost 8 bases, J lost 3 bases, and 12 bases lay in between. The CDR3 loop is CASGVQGTDTQYF. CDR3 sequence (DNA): TGTGCCAGCGGCGTGCAGGGGACAGATACGCAGTATTTT. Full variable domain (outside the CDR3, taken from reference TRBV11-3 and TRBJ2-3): EAGVVQSPRYKIIEKKQPVAFWCNPISGHNTLYWYLQNLGQGPELLIRYENEEAVDDSQLPKDRFSAERLKGVDSTLKIQPAELGDSAVYLCASGVQGTDTQYFGPGTRLTVL.

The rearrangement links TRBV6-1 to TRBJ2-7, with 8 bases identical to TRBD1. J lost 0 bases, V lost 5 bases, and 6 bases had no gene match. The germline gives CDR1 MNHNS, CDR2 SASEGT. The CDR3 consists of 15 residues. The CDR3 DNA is TGTGCCAGCAGTACGGGGACAGGATTCTCCTACGAGCAGTACTTC. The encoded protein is CASSTGTGFSYEQYF.

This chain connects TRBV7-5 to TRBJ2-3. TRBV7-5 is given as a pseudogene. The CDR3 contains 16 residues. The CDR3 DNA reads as TGTGCCAGAAGCTTAGTAACGGGCCCTAGCACAGATACGCAGTATTTT. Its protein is CARSLVTGPSTDTQYF.

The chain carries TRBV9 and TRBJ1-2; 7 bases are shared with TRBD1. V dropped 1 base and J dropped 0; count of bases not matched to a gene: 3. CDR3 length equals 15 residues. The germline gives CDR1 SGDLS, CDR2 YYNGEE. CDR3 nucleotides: TGTGCCAGCAGCGTAACAGGGGATTCTAACTATGGCTACACCTTC. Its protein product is CASSVTGDSNYGYTF.

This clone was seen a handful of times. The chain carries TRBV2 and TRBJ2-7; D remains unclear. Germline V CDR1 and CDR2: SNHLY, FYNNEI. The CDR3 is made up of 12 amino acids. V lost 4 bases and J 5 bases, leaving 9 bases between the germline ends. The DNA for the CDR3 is TGTGCCAGCAGTGTATCAAGGGACGAGCAGTACTTC. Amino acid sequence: CASSVSRDEQYF.

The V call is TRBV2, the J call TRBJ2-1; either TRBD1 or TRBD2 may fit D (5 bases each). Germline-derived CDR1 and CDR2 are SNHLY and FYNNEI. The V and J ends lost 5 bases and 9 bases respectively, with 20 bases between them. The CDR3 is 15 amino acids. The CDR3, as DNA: TGTGCCAGCAGTCCCGGGACCAAGGAAGGCGGTGAGCAGTTCTTC. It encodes CASSPGTKEGGEQFF.

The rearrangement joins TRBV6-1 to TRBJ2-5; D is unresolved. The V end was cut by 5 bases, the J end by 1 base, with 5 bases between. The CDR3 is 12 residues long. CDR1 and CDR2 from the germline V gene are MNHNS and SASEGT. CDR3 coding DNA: TGTGCCAGCAGTCTAGTCCAAGAGACCCAGTACTTC. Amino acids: CASSLVQETQYF.

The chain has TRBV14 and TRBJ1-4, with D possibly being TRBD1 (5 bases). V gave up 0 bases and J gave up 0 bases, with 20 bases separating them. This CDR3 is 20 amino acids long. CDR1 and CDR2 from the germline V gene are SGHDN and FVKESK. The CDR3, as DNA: TGTGCCAGCAGCCAAGATCCCCAGGGATACCCGTTTGCAACTAATGAAAAACTGTTTTTT. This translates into CASSQDPQGYPFATNEKLFF.

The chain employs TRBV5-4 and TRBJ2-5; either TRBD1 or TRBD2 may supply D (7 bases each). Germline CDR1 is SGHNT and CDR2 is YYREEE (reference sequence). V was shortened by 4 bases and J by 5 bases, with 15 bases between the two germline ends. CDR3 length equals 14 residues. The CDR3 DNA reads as TGTGCCAGCAGCGAAACAGGGGAGGGTGAGACCCAGTACTTC. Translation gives CASSETGEGETQYF. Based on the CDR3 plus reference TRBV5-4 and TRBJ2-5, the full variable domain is ETGVTQSPTHLIKTRGQQVTLRCSSQSGHNTVSWYQQALGQGPQFIFQYYREEENGRGNFPPRFSGLQFPNYSSELNVNALELDDSALYLCASSETGEGETQYFGPGTRLLVL.

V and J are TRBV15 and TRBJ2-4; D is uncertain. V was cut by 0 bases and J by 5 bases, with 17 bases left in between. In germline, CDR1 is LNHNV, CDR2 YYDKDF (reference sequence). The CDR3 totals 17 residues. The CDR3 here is CATSRDRISPGQNIQYF. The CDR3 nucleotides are TGTGCCACCAGCAGAGATCGGATCTCTCCCGGTCAAAACATTCAGTACTTC.

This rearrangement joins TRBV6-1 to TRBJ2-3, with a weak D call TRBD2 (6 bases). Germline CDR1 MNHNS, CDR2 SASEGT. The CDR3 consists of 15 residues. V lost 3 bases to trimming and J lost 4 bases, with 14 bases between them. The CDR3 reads CASSEFGGFPDTQYF. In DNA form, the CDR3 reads TGTGCCAGCAGTGAGTTCGGAGGGTTCCCAGATACGCAGTATTTT.

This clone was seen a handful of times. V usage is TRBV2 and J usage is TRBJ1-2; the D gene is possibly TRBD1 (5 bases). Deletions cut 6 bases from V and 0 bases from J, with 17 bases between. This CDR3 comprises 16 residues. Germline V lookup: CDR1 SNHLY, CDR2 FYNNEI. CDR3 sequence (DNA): TGTGCCAGCAGCGCCTACTTGGGGGTTGCTAACTATGGCTACACCTTC. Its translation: CASSAYLGVANYGYTF.

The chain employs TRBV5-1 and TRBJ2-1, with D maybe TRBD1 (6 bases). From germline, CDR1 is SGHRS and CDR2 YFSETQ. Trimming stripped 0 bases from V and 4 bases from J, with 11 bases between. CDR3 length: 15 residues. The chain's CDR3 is CASSLETGVYNEQFF. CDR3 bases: TGCGCCAGCAGCTTGGAGACAGGAGTGTACAATGAGCAGTTCTTC. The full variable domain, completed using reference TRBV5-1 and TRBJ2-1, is KAGVTQTPRYLIKTRGQQVTLSCSPISGHRSVSWYQQTPGQGLQFLFEYFSETQRNKGNFPGRFSGRQFSNSRSEMNVSTLELGDSALYLCASSLETGVYNEQFFGPGTRLTVL.

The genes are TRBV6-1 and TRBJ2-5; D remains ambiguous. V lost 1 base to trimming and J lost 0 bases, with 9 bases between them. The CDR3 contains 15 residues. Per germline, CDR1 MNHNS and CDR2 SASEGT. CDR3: CASSEGRADQETQYF. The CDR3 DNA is TGTGCCAGCAGTGAAGGTCGGGCGGACCAAGAGACCCAGTACTTC.

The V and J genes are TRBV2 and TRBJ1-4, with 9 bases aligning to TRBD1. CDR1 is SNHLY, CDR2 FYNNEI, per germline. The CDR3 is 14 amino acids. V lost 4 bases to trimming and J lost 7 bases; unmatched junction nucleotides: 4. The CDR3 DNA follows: TGTGCCAGCAGTGGGGACAGGGTTGGTGAAAAACTGTTTTTT. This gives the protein CASSGDRVGEKLFF.

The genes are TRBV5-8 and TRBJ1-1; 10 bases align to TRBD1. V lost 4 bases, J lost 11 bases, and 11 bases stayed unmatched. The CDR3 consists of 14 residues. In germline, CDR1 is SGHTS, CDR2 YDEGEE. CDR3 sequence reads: CASSLRTGGSRAFF. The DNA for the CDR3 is TGTGCCAGCAGCCTTCGGACAGGGGGTAGTCGGGCTTTCTTT.

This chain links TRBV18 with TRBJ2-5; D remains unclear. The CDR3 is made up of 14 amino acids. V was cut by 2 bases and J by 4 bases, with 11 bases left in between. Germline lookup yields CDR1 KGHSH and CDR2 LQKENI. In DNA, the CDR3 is TGTGCCAGCTCACCAGGAACAGTCCGAGAGACCCAGTACTTC. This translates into CASSPGTVRETQYF.

The CDR3 nucleotides are TGTGCCAGTAGTATAGGACTCACAGATACGCAGTATTTT. Translating it yields CASSIGLTDTQYF. The chain employs TRBV19 and TRBJ2-3; D is uncertain. V lost 1 base to trimming and J lost 2 bases, with 4 bases between them. The CDR3 sequence is 13 residues long. The V gene's germline CDR1 is LNHDA and CDR2 SQIVND (reference sequence).